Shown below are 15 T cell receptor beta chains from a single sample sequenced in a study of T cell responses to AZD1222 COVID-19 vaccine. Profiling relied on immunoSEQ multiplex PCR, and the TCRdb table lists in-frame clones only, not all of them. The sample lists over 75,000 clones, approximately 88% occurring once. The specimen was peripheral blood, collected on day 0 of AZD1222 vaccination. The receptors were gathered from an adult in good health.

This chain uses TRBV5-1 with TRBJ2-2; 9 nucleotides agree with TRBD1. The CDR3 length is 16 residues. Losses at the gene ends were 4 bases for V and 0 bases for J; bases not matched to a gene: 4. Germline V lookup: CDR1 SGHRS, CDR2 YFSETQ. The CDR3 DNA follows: TGCGCCAGCAGCGCAGGACAGGGGCCGAACACCGGGGAGCTGTTTTTT. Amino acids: CASSAGQGPNTGELFF.

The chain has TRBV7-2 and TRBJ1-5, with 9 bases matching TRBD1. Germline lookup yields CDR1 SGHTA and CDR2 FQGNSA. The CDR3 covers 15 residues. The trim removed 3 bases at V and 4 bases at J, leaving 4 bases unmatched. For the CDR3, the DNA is TGTGCCAGCAGCTTGGTAGGACAGGGGAATCAGCCCCAGCATTTT. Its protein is CASSLVGQGNQPQHF.

The CDR3 DNA is TGTGCCTGGAACAGGGGAGGGGAAGAAAAACTGTTTTTT. This translates into CAWNRGGEEKLFF. This rearrangement joins TRBV30 to TRBJ1-4, with 7 bases lining up with TRBD1. J lost 8 bases, V lost 4 bases, and 7 bases had no gene match. Germline lookup yields CDR1 GTSNPN and CDR2 SVGIG (reference sequence). This CDR3 has 13 amino acids.

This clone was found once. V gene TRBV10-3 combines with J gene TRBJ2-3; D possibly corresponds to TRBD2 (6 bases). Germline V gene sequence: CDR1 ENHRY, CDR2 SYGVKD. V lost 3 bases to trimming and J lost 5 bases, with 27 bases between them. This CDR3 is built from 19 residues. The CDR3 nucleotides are TGTGCCATCAGTGAATTCCTGCTTGGGGTAGCGGCACATGGAGATACGCAGTATTTT. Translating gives CAISEFLLGVAAHGDTQYF.

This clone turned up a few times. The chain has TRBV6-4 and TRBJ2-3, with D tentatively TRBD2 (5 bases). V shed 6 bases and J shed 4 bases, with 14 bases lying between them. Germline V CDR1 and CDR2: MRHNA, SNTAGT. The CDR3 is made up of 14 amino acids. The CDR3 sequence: CASSEGPRADTQYF. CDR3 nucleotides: TGTGCCAGCAGCGAGGGCCCCCGAGCAGATACGCAGTATTTT.

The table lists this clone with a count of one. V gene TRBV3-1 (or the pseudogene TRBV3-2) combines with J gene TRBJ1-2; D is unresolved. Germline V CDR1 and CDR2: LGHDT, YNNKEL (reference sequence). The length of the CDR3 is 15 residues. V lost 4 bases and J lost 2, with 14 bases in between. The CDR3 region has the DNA TGTGCCAGCAGCCCCCAATGGTTGGGGAACTATGGCTACACCTTC. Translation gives CASSPQWLGNYGYTF.

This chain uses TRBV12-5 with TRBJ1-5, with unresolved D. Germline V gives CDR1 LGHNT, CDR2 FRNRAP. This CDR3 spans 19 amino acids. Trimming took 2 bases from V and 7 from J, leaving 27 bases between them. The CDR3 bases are TGTGCTAGTGGTTTGACAGTCGGCGGGGAATGGCGGCCCGGCCAGCCCCAGCATTTT. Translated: CASGLTVGGEWRPGQPQHF.

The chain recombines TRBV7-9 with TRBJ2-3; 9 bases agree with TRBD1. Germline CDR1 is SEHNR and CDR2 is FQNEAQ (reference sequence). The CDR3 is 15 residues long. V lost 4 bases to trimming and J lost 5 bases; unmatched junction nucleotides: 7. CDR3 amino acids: CASSSRYRGQDTQYF. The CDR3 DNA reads TGTGCCAGCAGCTCGCGGTACAGGGGGCAAGATACGCAGTATTTT.

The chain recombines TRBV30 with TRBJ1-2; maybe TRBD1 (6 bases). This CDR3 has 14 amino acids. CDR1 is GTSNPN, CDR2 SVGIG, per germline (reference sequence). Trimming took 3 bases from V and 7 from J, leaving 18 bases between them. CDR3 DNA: TGTGCCTGGAGCGCGCTCAGGGGAATGCGTGGCTACACCTTC. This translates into CAWSALRGMRGYTF.

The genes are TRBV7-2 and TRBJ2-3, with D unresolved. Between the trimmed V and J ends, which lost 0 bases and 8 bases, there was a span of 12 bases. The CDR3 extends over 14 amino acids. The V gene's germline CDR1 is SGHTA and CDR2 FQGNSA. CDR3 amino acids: CASSLAGNDPTQYF. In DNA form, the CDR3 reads TGTGCCAGCAGCTTAGCGGGGAACGATCCTACGCAGTATTTT.

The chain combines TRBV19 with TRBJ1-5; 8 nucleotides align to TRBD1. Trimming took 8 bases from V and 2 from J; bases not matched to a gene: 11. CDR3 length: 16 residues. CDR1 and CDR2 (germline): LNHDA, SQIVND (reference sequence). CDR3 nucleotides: TGTGCCAGTGGGCCCCCGGACAGGGCAGGCAATCAGCCCCAGCATTTT. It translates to CASGPPDRAGNQPQHF.

As DNA, the CDR3 is TGTGCCAGCACCACCGTGGCCGGGGCCAACGTCCTGACTTTC. It encodes CASTTVAGANVLTF. The chain carries TRBV6-5 and TRBJ2-6, with no clear D. Trimming removed 7 bases from V and 4 bases from J, with 11 bases in between. Germline V gives CDR1 MNHEY, CDR2 SVGAGI. The CDR3 is made up of 14 amino acids.

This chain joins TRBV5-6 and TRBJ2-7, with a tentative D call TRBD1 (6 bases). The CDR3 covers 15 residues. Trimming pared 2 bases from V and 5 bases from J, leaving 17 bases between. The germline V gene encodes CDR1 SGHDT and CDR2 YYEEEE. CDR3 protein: CASSFWGLGSHEQYF. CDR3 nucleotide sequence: TGTGCCAGCAGCTTCTGGGGGCTGGGGTCCCACGAGCAGTACTTC.

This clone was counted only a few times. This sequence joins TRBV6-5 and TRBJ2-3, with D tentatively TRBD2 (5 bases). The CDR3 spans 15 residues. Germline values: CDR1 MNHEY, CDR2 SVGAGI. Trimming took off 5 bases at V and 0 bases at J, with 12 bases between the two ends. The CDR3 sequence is CASSKISGSTDTQYF. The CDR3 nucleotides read TGTGCCAGCAGTAAGATAAGCGGAAGCACAGATACGCAGTATTTT.

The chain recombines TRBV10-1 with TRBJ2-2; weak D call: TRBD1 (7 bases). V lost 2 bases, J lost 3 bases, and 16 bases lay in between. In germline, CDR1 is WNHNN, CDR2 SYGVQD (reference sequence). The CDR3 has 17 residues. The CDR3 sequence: CASSERGGTDHTGELFF. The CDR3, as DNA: TGCGCCAGCAGTGAGCGGGGCGGGACAGACCACACCGGGGAGCTGTTTTTT.